A single sample is the source of the 5 T cell receptor beta chains below, sequenced in a study of T cells after yellow fever vaccination. TCRdb analysed the 5' RACE reads with MiXCR anew, one entry per CDR3 protein. The repertoire holds about 260,000 distinct CDR3 sequences, with over 4.5% as singletons. This sample comprised CD4+ T cells sorted from PBMCs, obtained on the day of the yellow fever booster vaccination. These receptors originate from a young man who received the YFV17D yellow fever vaccine.

The chain employs TRBV2 and TRBJ2-4, with D uncertain. Germline CDR1 is SNHLY and CDR2 is FYNNEI. V lost 3 bases and J 0 bases, leaving 6 bases between the germline ends. This CDR3 region has 14 residues. DNA of the CDR3: TGTGCCAGCAGTGATGATCTAGCCAAAAACATTCAGTACTTC. Residues: CASSDDLAKNIQYF.

There are many counts of this clonotype. V and J are TRBV7-3 and TRBJ2-1; D call uncertain. The germline V and J ends were trimmed by 1 base and 3 bases, with 1 base remaining between them. Germline V gene sequence: CDR1 SGHTA, CDR2 FQGTGA. CDR3 length: 12 amino acids. The CDR3 loop is CASSLNYNEQFF. The CDR3 DNA follows: TGTGCCAGCAGCTTAAACTACAATGAGCAGTTCTTC. The full variable domain, with the rest looked up from reference TRBV7-3 and TRBJ2-1, is GAGVSQTPSNKVTEKGKYVELRCDPISGHTALYWYRQSLGQGPEFLIYFQGTGAADDSGLPNDRFFAVRPEGSVSTLKIQRTERGDSAVYLCASSLNYNEQFFGPGTRLTVL.

This clonotype was detected ten times or more. The gene calls are TRBV29-1 and TRBJ2-1, with 10 bases identical to TRBD1. CDR1 is SQVTM, CDR2 ANQGSEA, per germline. V lost 6 bases to trimming and J lost 7 bases; unmatched junction nucleotides: 9. There are 14 residues in the CDR3. The CDR3 nucleotides read TGCAGCGTCCGGGGGGGACAGGGGTTTAATGAGCAGTTCTTC. It is translated as CSVRGGQGFNEQFF.

This clonotype has more than one count but fewer than ten. The V and J genes are TRBV20-1 and TRBJ1-1; D is possibly TRBD1 (6 bases). The germline V gene has CDR1 DFQATT and CDR2 SNEGSKA (reference sequence). The V end lost 7 bases, the J end lost 2 bases, and 14 bases lay between the germline ends. The CDR3 length is 13 residues. This CDR3 is CSVVLQGNTEAFF. For the CDR3, the DNA is TGCAGTGTCGTACTACAGGGAAACACTGAAGCTTTCTTT.

The chain joins TRBV20-1 to TRBJ2-3, with 12 bases matching TRBD2. V trimming: 5 bases; J trimming: 1 base; junction bases outside the gene matches: 7. This CDR3 is built from 16 residues. Per germline, CDR1 DFQATT and CDR2 SNEGSKA (reference sequence). The CDR3 loop is CSAGPPSGGGTDTQYF. CDR3 nucleotides: TGCAGTGCTGGCCCTCCTAGCGGGGGGGGCACAGATACGCAGTATTTT.